The next 15 T cell receptor beta chains were all read from a single sample in a study of graft-versus-host responses after intestinal transplantation. Clones were sequenced by immunoSEQ multiplex PCR, and TCRdb holds only the in-frame ones, with some missing. The sample lists about 100,000 clones, 80% to 95% occurring once. Sequenced here: PBMCs, sampled around 68 weeks after intestinal transplant. Source of these receptors: a human patient who received an intestinal transplant, so some T cells may come from the graft donor.

The count of this clone is one. The chain is built from TRBV5-4 and TRBJ1-2, with D tentatively TRBD1 (5 bases). Trimming cost V 0 bases and J 7 bases, with 19 bases left between them. This CDR3 region has 16 residues. Germline V gives CDR1 SGHNT, CDR2 YYREEE (reference sequence). The chain's CDR3 is CASSLGGQGLYGGYTF. In DNA form, the CDR3 reads TGTGCCAGCAGCTTGGGTGGGCAGGGTCTTTATGGTGGCTACACCTTC.

This chain links TRBV18 with TRBJ1-1; TRBD1 matches 10 bases. The CDR3 loop spans 14 amino acids. The germline CDR1 and CDR2 sequences are KGHSH and LQKENI. V shed 7 bases and J 11 bases; nucleotides not matched to a gene: 13. The CDR3 coding sequence is TGTGCCAGCTACGAGACCGGGACAGGGGAGAGGGCTTTCTTT. Translation: CASYETGTGERAFF.

As for this clone: The sample has other DNA sequences that encode this CDR3 too. The V gene is TRBV7-9, the J gene TRBJ1-1; D uncertain. Germline V CDR1 and CDR2: SEHNR, FQNEAQ (reference sequence). Trimming removed 5 bases from V and 1 base from J, with 8 bases in between. CDR3 length: 13 amino acids. Here the CDR3 reads CASSLEGNTEAFF. The CDR3 bases are TGTGCCAGCAGCCTAGAGGGGAACACTGAAGCTTTCTTT.

J is TRBJ1-2 and V is TRBV29-1; D is perhaps TRBD1 (6 bases). This CDR3 contains 15 residues. Trimming shortened V by 1 base and J by 8 bases, and 20 bases separated the two germline ends. Germline assignment: CDR1 SQVTM and CDR2 ANQGSEA. The CDR3 spells CSVEGSTGRQGGYTF. The CDR3 DNA sequence: TGCAGCGTTGAAGGCAGTACAGGGCGACAAGGGGGCTACACCTTC.

The V call is TRBV9, the J call TRBJ1-1, with a possible D match to TRBD1 (6 bases). The CDR3 runs to 13 residues. The germline V gene has CDR1 SGDLS and CDR2 YYNGEE. Trimming cost V 9 bases and J 11 bases, with 23 bases left between them. The CDR3, as DNA: TGTGCCACCCAGGGAGGGGGGCTGGTGTGGGCTTTCTTT. Its translation: CATQGGGLVWAFF.

The genes are TRBV11-3 and TRBJ1-1; no firm D call. Trimming removed 5 bases at V and 1 base at J, with 8 bases between. Germline V gene data show CDR1 as SGHNT and CDR2 as YENEEA. This CDR3 is built from 13 residues. CDR3: CASSPRANTEAFF. The CDR3 coding sequence is TGTGCCAGCAGCCCCCGGGCGAACACTGAAGCTTTCTTT.

The gene calls are TRBV5-1 and TRBJ1-2, with 7 bases lining up with TRBD1. V gave up 3 bases and J gave up 5 bases; unmatched junction bases: 7. Germline CDR1 and CDR2: SGHRS and YFSETQ. This CDR3 contains 14 residues. The CDR3 DNA sequence: TGCGCCAGCAGCTGGACAGGACAACTATATGGCTACACCTTC. Translated: CASSWTGQLYGYTF. The full variable domain, rest sourced from reference TRBV5-1 and TRBJ1-2, is KAGVTQTPRYLIKTRGQQVTLSCSPISGHRSVSWYQQTPGQGLQFLFEYFSETQRNKGNFPGRFSGRQFSNSRSEMNVSTLELGDSALYLCASSWTGQLYGYTFGSGTRLTVV.

V is TRBV13 and J is TRBJ2-7, with 10 bases fitting TRBD1. Germline CDR1 PRHDT, CDR2 FYEKMQ (reference sequence). V lost 5 bases to trimming and J lost 4 bases; unmatched junction nucleotides: 5. The CDR3 totals 14 residues. CDR3: CASSPGTGAYEQYF. In nucleotides, the CDR3 is TGTGCCAGCAGCCCGGGGACAGGGGCGTACGAGCAGTACTTC.

The rearrangement uses TRBV4-2 and TRBJ1-1; D is ambiguous. V was clipped by 0 bases and J by 0 bases, with 8 bases between them. The germline V gene has CDR1 LGHNA and CDR2 YNFKEQ. CDR3 length: 15 amino acids. CDR3 in DNA: TGTGCCAGCAGCCAAGATGAGTACATGAACACTGAAGCTTTCTTT. Protein: CASSQDEYMNTEAFF.

A word on this clone: The junction departs from germline at one end; a sequencing error may be responsible. This chain uses TRBV7-2 with TRBJ1-1; tentatively, D is TRBD1 (6 bases). The CDR3 is made up of 10 amino acids. Germline values: CDR1 SGHTA, CDR2 FQGNSA. The CDR3 loop is CASSAEGVVF. Written as DNA, the CDR3 is TGTGCCAGCAGCGCGGAGGGGGTTGTCTTT.

Of note for this clone: An end of the junction does not agree with germline; a read error may underlie this. The V call is TRBV7-7, the J call TRBJ2-2; D is unclear. Germline V gene lookup returns CDR1 SSHAT and CDR2 FNYEAQ (reference sequence). The CDR3 loop spans 12 amino acids. The CDR3 is CASSLVGGELFF. CDR3 coding DNA: TGTGCTAGCAGCTTAGTCGGGGGGGAGCTGTTTTTT.

The genes are TRBV7-9 and TRBJ2-1; TRBD2 matches 9 bases. This CDR3 is built from 15 residues. The V gene end was trimmed by 5 bases and the J gene end by 12 bases; junction bases not matched to a gene: 14. In germline, CDR1 is SEHNR, CDR2 FQNEAQ (reference sequence). CDR3 region: CASSDPGLAGLGQFF. Here the CDR3 DNA reads TGTGCCAGCAGCGATCCGGGACTAGCCGGGCTCGGGCAGTTCTTC.

V usage is TRBV7-8 and J usage is TRBJ1-1; TRBD1 matches at 8 bases. Germline lookup yields CDR1 SGHVS and CDR2 FQNEAQ. CDR3 length equals 15 residues. V shed 1 base and J 5 bases; nucleotides not matched to a gene: 6. The CDR3 bases are TGTGCCAGCAGCTTAGGGTGGACAGGGAGAACTGAAGCTTTCTTT. Its protein is CASSLGWTGRTEAFF.

V usage is TRBV5-5 and J usage is TRBJ2-5, with 7 positions matching TRBD1. Trimming at V came to 4 bases and at J to 4 bases, leaving 7 bases not matched to a gene. Germline V gene sequence: CDR1 SGHKS, CDR2 YYEKEE (reference sequence). The CDR3 sequence is 14 residues long. This CDR3 reads CASSLTGVRETQYF. The CDR3 DNA reads as TGTGCCAGCAGCCTAACAGGGGTCCGAGAGACCCAGTACTTC.

The chain employs TRBV7-9 and TRBJ1-5; D uncertain. Trimming left V 2 bases short and J 7 bases short, with 9 bases between. Looked up from germline, CDR1 is SEHNR and CDR2 is FQNEAQ (reference sequence). This CDR3 contains 13 residues. The CDR3 nucleotides read TGTGCCAGCAGCTTATCCCCGGGGCAGCCCCAGCATTTT. Translation gives CASSLSPGQPQHF.